The rows below give T cell receptor beta chains drawn from one sample of a study of OX40 agonist ivuxolimab in advanced cancers. The repertoire was sequenced with immunoSEQ multiplex PCR; TCRdb's copy has only in-frame clones and lacks some. This sample has 55,000 to 80,000 clones; 87% occur once, and the top ten carry roughly 1.3%. Here the sequenced sample was CD4+ or CD8+ T cells sorted from blood, taken in a trial of the OX40 agonist ivuxolimab. The receptors stem from an adult with an advanced solid tumor such as melanoma, head and neck, liver or kidney cancer. CDR3s include the opening cysteine and the closing phenylalanine or tryptophan. The D gene is left open where the match is weak. Some rows mark clone size as missing; the rest say once, few, many or name a class of expanded clone.

d_call	v_call	clone_size	j_call	cdr3_aa	cdr3_nt
.	TRBV30	.	TRBJ1-6	CAWSPRGLRGNSPLHF	TGTGCCTGGAGTCCCCGGGGGCTCCGTGGTAATTCACCCCTCCACTTT
TRBD1	TRBV18	.	TRBJ2-7	CASSPGQGKVYEQYF	TGTGCCAGCTCACCTGGACAGGGGAAGGTGTACGAGCAGTACTTC
.	TRBV2	.	TRBJ1-2	CASSDDYGYTF	TGTGCCAGCAGTGATGACTATGGCTACACCTTC
.	TRBV30	once	TRBJ1-5	CAWSVRTGNQPQHF	TGTGCCTGGAGTGTACGGACCGGCAATCAGCCCCAGCATTTT
.	TRBV5-1	.	TRBJ2-3	CASSQGTTDTQYF	TGCGCCAGCAGCCAGGGGACTACTGATACGCAGTATTTT
.	TRBV9	.	TRBJ2-7	CASSVATRSSYEQYF	TGTGCCAGCAGCGTAGCGACAAGGAGCTCCTACGAGCAGTACTTC
TRBD1	TRBV5-4	once	TRBJ2-7	CASSRNLRDGTGNYEQYF	TGTGCCAGCAGCCGAAATTTGAGAGATGGGACAGGGAATTACGAGCAGTACTTC
.	TRBV6-6	.	TRBJ2-7	CASSYSIGSYEQYF	TGTGCCAGCAGTTACTCGATTGGAAGCTACGAGCAGTACTTC
.	TRBV30	.	TRBJ1-3	CAWSVSGNTIYF	TGTGCCTGGAGTGTCTCTGGAAACACCATATATTTT
.	TRBV25-1	.	TRBJ1-1	CASSRISGQNTEAFF	TGTGCCAGCAGTCGTATCTCGGGTCAGAACACTGAAGCTTTCTTT
.	TRBV4-2	.	TRBJ2-3	CASSFHGTDTQYF	TGTGCCAGCAGCTTCCATGGCACAGATACGCAGTATTTT
.	TRBV5-6	.	TRBJ1-3	CASSSDRKGLNTIYF	TGTGCCAGCAGCTCTGACAGGAAAGGGCTCAACACCATATATTTT
.	TRBV10-3	.	TRBJ1-1	CAISETINRGTEAFF	TGTGCCATCAGTGAGACTATAAATCGGGGAACTGAAGCTTTCTTT
.	TRBV30	once	TRBJ2-7	CAWMRAGPTYEQYF	TGTGCCTGGATGCGAGCGGGCCCAACCTACGAGCAGTACTTC
.	TRBV5-4	.	TRBJ1-3	CASSLGGAQGNTIYF	TGTGCCAGCAGCTTGGGAGGGGCGCAGGGAAACACCATATATTTT
.	TRBV30	.	TRBJ1-1	CAWSASLVRAGGTEAFF	TGTGCCTGGAGCGCATCCCTCGTCAGGGCCGGCGGCACTGAAGCTTTCTTT
.	TRBV9	once	TRBJ1-1	CASGWYEGQRTEAFF	TGTGCCAGCGGGTGGTACGAAGGACAGAGGACTGAAGCTTTCTTT
.	TRBV10-3	.	TRBJ1-5	CAISESEGGGQPQHF	TGTGCCATCAGTGAATCCGAGGGCGGAGGTCAGCCCCAGCATTTT
.	TRBV4-2	.	TRBJ2-1	CASTPREGVISYNEQFF	TGTGCCAGCACCCCACGAGAGGGGGTCATCTCCTACAATGAGCAGTTCTTC
.	TRBV9	.	TRBJ2-5	CASSVDGQRQETQYF	TGTGCCAGCAGCGTAGATGGGCAGAGACAAGAGACCCAGTACTTC
.	TRBV5-3	few	TRBJ2-5	CARSPRPFQETQYF	TGTGCCAGAAGCCCTCGCCCCTTCCAAGAGACCCAGTACTTC
.	TRBV7-9	.	TRBJ2-7	CASSWGQQYYEQYF	TGTGCCAGCAGCTGGGGCCAGCAATACTACGAGCAGTACTTC
.	TRBV27	.	TRBJ1-3	CASSFDSGNTIYF	TGTGCCAGCAGTTTTGACTCTGGAAACACCATATATTTT
TRBD2	TRBV10-3	.	TRBJ2-1	CAISERGLGGDEQFF	TGTGCCATCAGTGAGCGGGGACTAGGGGGGGATGAGCAGTTCTTC
TRBD1	TRBV15	.	TRBJ2-2	CATSIDRVNTGELFF	TGTGCCACCAGTATTGACAGGGTGAACACCGGGGAGCTGTTTTTT
.	TRBV7-8	few	TRBJ1-3	CASSLGLSGGNTIYF	TGTGCCAGCAGCTTAGGTCTCTCGGGTGGGAACACCATATATTTT
TRBD2	TRBV14	.	TRBJ2-7	CASSQLGTSGEYEQYF	TGTGCCAGCAGCCAGCTAGGGACTAGCGGGGAATACGAGCAGTACTTC
.	TRBV9	.	TRBJ1-5	CASAKTGLGNQPQHF	TGTGCCAGCGCCAAGACGGGGCTCGGCAATCAGCCCCAGCATTTT
.	TRBV7-9	.	TRBJ2-6	CASSSWGKHKNSGANVLTF	TGTGCCAGCAGCTCGTGGGGGAAACACAAGAACTCTGGGGCCAACGTCCTGACTTTC
.	TRBV6-1	.	TRBJ2-2	CASRAPLVGTGELFF	TGTGCCAGCAGAGCCCCTCTAGTTGGCACCGGGGAGCTGTTTTTT
.	TRBV18	once	TRBJ2-3	CASSPPSSSFPDTQYF	TGTGCCAGCTCACCACCGTCGTCCAGTTTTCCAGATACGCAGTATTTT
.	TRBV19	.	TRBJ2-7	CASSDSGGTFYF	TGTGCCAGTAGCGATAGTGGCGGCACCTTTTACTTC
TRBD2	TRBV27	.	TRBJ2-3	CASKGLAYSTDTQYF	TGTGCCAGCAAAGGACTAGCGTATAGCACAGATACGCAGTATTTT
.	TRBV5-4	.	TRBJ2-6	CASSLRGAPSGANVLTF	TGTGCCAGCAGCTTACGAGGGGCTCCCTCTGGGGCCAACGTCCTGACTTTC
.	TRBV5-6	once	TRBJ2-3	CASSPEPAVTDTQYF	TGTGCCAGCAGCCCCGAGCCAGCGGTCACAGATACGCAGTATTTT
.	TRBV7-9	.	TRBJ2-5	CASSVLETQYF	TGTGCCAGCAGCGTTTTGGAGACCCAGTACTTC
TRBD1	TRBV7-8	.	TRBJ1-1	CASSFSGGSEAFF	TGTGCCAGCAGCTTCTCAGGGGGTAGTGAAGCTTTCTTT
.	TRBV2	.	TRBJ2-7	CASSEGRTYEQYF	TGTGCCAGCAGTGAGGGGCGGACCTACGAGCAGTACTTC
.	TRBV20-1	once	TRBJ2-2	CSASKTGELFF	TGCAGTGCTAGCAAGACGGGGGAGCTGTTTTTT
.	TRBV6-1	.	TRBJ1-2	CASSEMADYGYTF	TGTGCCAGCAGTGAAATGGCAGACTATGGCTACACCTTC
.	TRBV10-3	.	TRBJ2-7	CAISESSGPYEQYF	TGTGCCATCAGTGAGTCTAGCGGACCCTACGAGCAGTACTTC
.	TRBV19	.	TRBJ1-5	CASSTQENQPQHF	TGTGCCAGTAGTACCCAGGAAAATCAGCCCCAGCATTTT
TRBD1	TRBV28	.	TRBJ2-7	CASSTSGTGDEQYF	TGTGCCAGCAGTACCTCCGGGACAGGGGACGAGCAGTACTTC
TRBD2	TRBV18	few	TRBJ2-7	CASSPPSGAPYEQYF	TGTGCCAGCTCACCACCGAGCGGGGCCCCCTACGAGCAGTACTTC
.	TRBV6-6	.	TRBJ2-7	CASSYSDISYEQYF	TGTGCCAGCAGTTATTCCGACATCTCCTACGAGCAGTACTTC
TRBD1	TRBV5-1	few	TRBJ2-6	CASSLGGAGANVLTF	TGCGCCAGCAGCCTAGGGGGCGCAGGGGCCAACGTCCTGACTTTC
.	TRBV2	.	TRBJ2-1	CASSENGVFSYNEQFF	TGTGCCAGCAGTGAAAATGGGGTCTTCTCCTACAATGAGCAGTTCTTC
TRBD1	TRBV2	.	TRBJ1-6	CASFRGGMVYSPLHF	TGTGCCAGCTTCCGAGGGGGCATGGTGTATTCACCCCTCCACTTT
.	TRBV25-1	.	TRBJ1-2	CASTRAAGYTF	TGTGCCAGTACCAGGGCGGCGGGCTACACCTTC
.	TRBV19	.	TRBJ2-7	CARYTTWAANFYEQYF	TGTGCCAGGTACACCACCTGGGCAGCGAATTTCTACGAGCAGTACTTC
.	TRBV28	.	TRBJ2-7	CASTPIGLGSYEQYF	TGTGCCAGCACTCCCATCGGACTGGGCTCCTACGAGCAGTACTTC
.	TRBV30	.	TRBJ2-1	CAWSALSYNEQFF	TGTGCCTGGAGTGCCCTCTCCTACAATGAGCAGTTCTTC
.	TRBV2	.	TRBJ1-1	CASLGVGSNTEAFF	TGTGCCAGCTTGGGGGTCGGGAGTAACACTGAAGCTTTCTTT
.	TRBV5-1	.	TRBJ1-6	CASSLELADSPLHF	TGCGCCAGCAGCTTGGAACTGGCCGATTCACCCCTCCACTTT
.	TRBV7-9	once	TRBJ1-5	CASSSNSNQPQHF	TGTGCCAGCAGCTCTAATAGCAATCAGCCCCAGCATTTT